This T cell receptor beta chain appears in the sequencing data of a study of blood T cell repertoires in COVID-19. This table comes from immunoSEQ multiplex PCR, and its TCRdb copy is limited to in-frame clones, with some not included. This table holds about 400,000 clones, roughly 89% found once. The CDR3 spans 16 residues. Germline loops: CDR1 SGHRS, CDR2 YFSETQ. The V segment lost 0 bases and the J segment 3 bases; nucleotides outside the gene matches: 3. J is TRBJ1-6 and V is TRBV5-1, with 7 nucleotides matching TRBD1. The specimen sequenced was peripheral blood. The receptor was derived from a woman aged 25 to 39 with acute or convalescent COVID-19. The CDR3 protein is CASSLEAGGYNSPLHF. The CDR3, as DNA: TGCGCCAGCAGCTTGGAGGCAGGGGGCTATAATTCACCCCTCCACTTT.